A selection of T cell receptor beta chains follows, all from one sample in a study of cytomegalovirus exposure and HLA in healthy donors. Data came from immunoSEQ multiplex PCR; TCRdb stores just in-frame clones and leaves some out. The sample carries about 190,000 clones, just under 75% recorded once. The sample consisted of PBMCs. These receptors originate from a woman aged 30 to 39 in good health and CMV-seropositive. The CDR3 runs from the conserved cysteine through the conserved F or W. Fields, in order: J gene, D gene, V gene, clone size, CDR3 DNA, CDR3 protein. The D gene is left open where the match is weak. Some rows have no size entry. The others give once, few or many, or a class for an expanded clone.

j_gene: TRBJ2-3; d_gene: TRBD2; v_gene: TRBV15; abundance: few; CDR3nt: TGTGCCACCAGCACTCTAGCGGGAGCCTCGCATACGCAGTATTTT; CDR3aa: CATSTLAGASHTQYF
j_gene: TRBJ1-2; d_gene: NA; v_gene: TRBV7-2; abundance: NA; CDR3nt: TGTGCCAGCAGCTTAGGGTCGGGGGGGGTGGAGGGCTACACCTTC; CDR3aa: CASSLGSGGVEGYTF
j_gene: TRBJ2-2; d_gene: TRBD1; v_gene: TRBV6-5; abundance: few; CDR3nt: TGTGCCAGCAGTTTGGGACAGGGTCGGACCGGGGAGCTGTTTTTT; CDR3aa: CASSLGQGRTGELFF
j_gene: TRBJ1-1; d_gene: NA; v_gene: TRBV9; abundance: once; CDR3nt: TGTGCCAGCAGCCCGACCCGGGGGGCTTTCTTT; CDR3aa: CASSPTRGAFF
j_gene: TRBJ2-7; d_gene: NA; v_gene: TRBV6-6; abundance: NA; CDR3nt: TGTGCCAGCCTTCCTGGGCAGGGCTACGAGCAGTACTTC; CDR3aa: CASLPGQGYEQYF
j_gene: TRBJ2-7; d_gene: TRBD2; v_gene: TRBV4-1; abundance: NA; CDR3nt: TGCGCCAGCAGCCACATAACCGGGACTAGCGGCTCCTACGAGCAGTACTTC; CDR3aa: CASSHITGTSGSYEQYF
j_gene: TRBJ2-1; d_gene: TRBD2; v_gene: TRBV6-5; abundance: NA; CDR3nt: TGTGCCAGCAGTCAAGGACTAGCGGGGGGGAATGAGCAGTTCTTC; CDR3aa: CASSQGLAGGNEQFF
j_gene: TRBJ2-7; d_gene: TRBD1; v_gene: TRBV10-1; abundance: NA; CDR3nt: TGCGCCAGCAGTAACAGGGGGTACGAGCAGTACTTC; CDR3aa: CASSNRGYEQYF
j_gene: TRBJ2-1; d_gene: TRBD2; v_gene: TRBV5-1; abundance: few; CDR3nt: TGCGCCAGCAGCTTGACTAGCGGGAGTAGCAATGAGCAGTTCTTC; CDR3aa: CASSLTSGSSNEQFF
j_gene: TRBJ2-7; d_gene: TRBD2; v_gene: TRBV6-1; abundance: NA; CDR3nt: TGTGCCAGCAAAAATAGCGGGGCCTACGAGCAGTACTTC; CDR3aa: CASKNSGAYEQYF
j_gene: TRBJ1-5; d_gene: NA; v_gene: TRBV19; abundance: NA; CDR3nt: TGTGCCAGTAGTGAGGGGCAGGGGAGCAATCAGCCCCAGCATTTT; CDR3aa: CASSEGQGSNQPQHF
j_gene: TRBJ2-7; d_gene: NA; v_gene: TRBV19; abundance: NA; CDR3nt: TGTGCCAGTAGTATAGCCCAGGGCTACGAGCAGTACTTC; CDR3aa: CASSIAQGYEQYF
j_gene: TRBJ1-2; d_gene: NA; v_gene: TRBV5-1; abundance: NA; CDR3nt: TGCGCCAGCAGCTTGGTGGGCGATGCTAACTATGGCTACACCTTC; CDR3aa: CASSLVGDANYGYTF
j_gene: TRBJ1-1; d_gene: NA; v_gene: TRBV11-2; abundance: few; CDR3nt: TGTGCCACGAACGCCTACGGGGGGGCTGCAGTTGAAGCTTTCTTT; CDR3aa: CATNAYGGAAVEAFF
j_gene: TRBJ2-3; d_gene: NA; v_gene: TRBV11-2; abundance: NA; CDR3nt: TGTGCCAGCAGCTTAGCCGGTTGGACTGGCACAGATACGCAGTATTTT; CDR3aa: CASSLAGWTGTDTQYF
j_gene: TRBJ2-7; d_gene: TRBD2; v_gene: TRBV6-1; abundance: NA; CDR3nt: TGTGCCAGCAGTAGCCTAGCGGGAGGTAAAGACGAGCAGTACTTC; CDR3aa: CASSSLAGGKDEQYF
j_gene: TRBJ2-7; d_gene: NA; v_gene: TRBV5-1; abundance: NA; CDR3nt: TGCGCCAGCAGCGAGACAGACTACGAGCAGTACTTC; CDR3aa: CASSETDYEQYF
j_gene: TRBJ1-1; d_gene: NA; v_gene: TRBV7-9; abundance: NA; CDR3nt: TGTGCCAGCAGAGACGACAGGAGACCGTCGGACACTGAAGCTTTCTTT; CDR3aa: CASRDDRRPSDTEAFF
j_gene: TRBJ1-1; d_gene: NA; v_gene: TRBV5-1; abundance: few; CDR3nt: TGCGCCAGCCGGGGCACTGAAGCTTTCTTT; CDR3aa: CASRGTEAFF
j_gene: TRBJ2-3; d_gene: NA; v_gene: TRBV27; abundance: NA; CDR3nt: TGTGCCAGCAGTTTAGTGGCGGGGAGCACAGATACGCAGTATTTT; CDR3aa: CASSLVAGSTDTQYF
j_gene: TRBJ2-3; d_gene: NA; v_gene: TRBV6-5; abundance: few; CDR3nt: TGTGCCAGCAGTTACTATTCGTCTCTAGGTGGAGATACGCAGTATTTT; CDR3aa: CASSYYSSLGGDTQYF
j_gene: TRBJ2-7; d_gene: NA; v_gene: TRBV27; abundance: NA; CDR3nt: TGTGCCAGCAGTTCGGGAGACCCTCCCTACGAGCAGTACTTC; CDR3aa: CASSSGDPPYEQYF
j_gene: TRBJ2-2; d_gene: NA; v_gene: TRBV7-2; abundance: NA; CDR3nt: TGTGCCAGCAGCTTGACAGAAAACACCGGGGAGCTGTTTTTT; CDR3aa: CASSLTENTGELFF
j_gene: TRBJ2-7; d_gene: TRBD2; v_gene: TRBV15; abundance: few; CDR3nt: TGTGCCACCAGCAGAGATAAGATTAGCGGGAGGAGTCCGTACTTC; CDR3aa: CATSRDKISGRSPYF
j_gene: TRBJ2-7; d_gene: NA; v_gene: TRBV7-2; abundance: NA; CDR3nt: TGTGCCAGCAGCTTAGCTAGTAACTCCGAGCAGTACTTC; CDR3aa: CASSLASNSEQYF
j_gene: TRBJ1-1; d_gene: TRBD1; v_gene: TRBV25-1; abundance: NA; CDR3nt: TGTGCCAGCAGTGGGGGGACAGGGTTCACTGAAGCTTTCTTT; CDR3aa: CASSGGTGFTEAFF
j_gene: TRBJ2-1; d_gene: NA; v_gene: TRBV28; abundance: NA; CDR3nt: TGTGCCAGCAGTTTCCAGGTGGAAGGTGAGCAGTTCTTC; CDR3aa: CASSFQVEGEQFF
j_gene: TRBJ2-1; d_gene: TRBD2; v_gene: TRBV2; abundance: NA; CDR3nt: TGTGCCAGCAAGCGGGACCGAGGATACAATGAGCAGTTCTTC; CDR3aa: CASKRDRGYNEQFF
j_gene: TRBJ2-3; d_gene: NA; v_gene: TRBV5-5; abundance: NA; CDR3nt: TGTGCCAGCAGCTGGGGGCCCGAGGGGTTAGCAGATACGCAGTATTTT; CDR3aa: CASSWGPEGLADTQYF
j_gene: TRBJ1-1; d_gene: NA; v_gene: TRBV6-4; abundance: once; CDR3nt: TGTGCCAGCAAGAGAAGCTGGGGACAAATGAACACTGAAGCTTTCTTT; CDR3aa: CASKRSWGQMNTEAFF
j_gene: TRBJ2-1; d_gene: NA; v_gene: TRBV2; abundance: NA; CDR3nt: TGTGCCAGCGTCGGGTACGTCTCAACCGGAGCCTACAATGAGCAGTTCTTC; CDR3aa: CASVGYVSTGAYNEQFF
j_gene: TRBJ2-5; d_gene: NA; v_gene: TRBV7-7; abundance: NA; CDR3nt: TGTGCTAGCAGCCAGGACTTTGGGAGGGAGACCCAGTACTTC; CDR3aa: CASSQDFGRETQYF
j_gene: TRBJ2-1; d_gene: NA; v_gene: TRBV29-1; abundance: few; CDR3nt: TGCAGCGTTAAGGACATTAACTCCTACAATGAGCAGTTCTTC; CDR3aa: CSVKDINSYNEQFF
j_gene: TRBJ2-5; d_gene: TRBD1; v_gene: TRBV27; abundance: NA; CDR3nt: TGTGCCAGCAGTCTACAGGGGGCGCGAGAGACCCAGTACTTC; CDR3aa: CASSLQGARETQYF
j_gene: TRBJ2-1; d_gene: NA; v_gene: TRBV10-3; abundance: few; CDR3nt: TGTGCCATCAGTGAGTCTCTTCCAGTCCCGTTCTTC; CDR3aa: CAISESLPVPFF
j_gene: TRBJ2-1; d_gene: NA; v_gene: TRBV5-1; abundance: NA; CDR3nt: TGCGCCAGCAGCTTGGAGGCGGGGTACTACAATGAGCAGTTCTTC; CDR3aa: CASSLEAGYYNEQFF
j_gene: TRBJ1-2; d_gene: NA; v_gene: TRBV7-6; abundance: NA; CDR3nt: TGTGCCAGCAGTCAGGACGCCGGGAGGCATGGCTACACCTTC; CDR3aa: CASSQDAGRHGYTF
j_gene: TRBJ2-5; d_gene: TRBD1; v_gene: TRBV5-4; abundance: NA; CDR3nt: TGTGCCAGCAGCTTTCGGGACAGCCAAGAGACCCAGTACTTC; CDR3aa: CASSFRDSQETQYF
j_gene: TRBJ2-3; d_gene: NA; v_gene: TRBV4-1; abundance: NA; CDR3nt: TGCGCCAGCAGCCAAGTTGTCGGGTCTGGAGATACGCAGTATTTT; CDR3aa: CASSQVVGSGDTQYF
j_gene: TRBJ2-6; d_gene: TRBD1; v_gene: TRBV4-1; abundance: NA; CDR3nt: TGCGCCAGCAGCCAAGATCTGCCGGGACAGGGGCGGACTGGGGCCAACGTCCTGACTTTC; CDR3aa: CASSQDLPGQGRTGANVLTF
j_gene: TRBJ1-5; d_gene: TRBD1; v_gene: TRBV6-1; abundance: NA; CDR3nt: TGTGCCAGCATCAGCGGGACAGGGGATCAGCCCCAGCATTTT; CDR3aa: CASISGTGDQPQHF
j_gene: TRBJ2-3; d_gene: TRBD2; v_gene: TRBV11-2; abundance: NA; CDR3nt: TGTGCCAGCAGCGGGACTACTGGCACAGATACGCAGTATTTT; CDR3aa: CASSGTTGTDTQYF
j_gene: TRBJ1-5; d_gene: NA; v_gene: TRBV7-9; abundance: NA; CDR3nt: TGTGCCAGCAGCTTAGGTAGCGGGAACAATCAGCCCCAGCATTTT; CDR3aa: CASSLGSGNNQPQHF
j_gene: TRBJ1-2; d_gene: TRBD1; v_gene: TRBV18; abundance: NA; CDR3nt: TGTGCCAGCTCACCACGACAGGGGAGCTATGGCTACACCTTC; CDR3aa: CASSPRQGSYGYTF
j_gene: TRBJ2-3; d_gene: TRBD2; v_gene: TRBV6-5; abundance: NA; CDR3nt: TGTGCCAGCAGTTTCGCGGGAGGGGGAGCAGATACGCAGTATTTT; CDR3aa: CASSFAGGGADTQYF
j_gene: TRBJ2-5; d_gene: TRBD1; v_gene: TRBV6-5; abundance: NA; CDR3nt: TGTGCCAGCAGTACAGGACAGGCCGAGGGGGAGACCCAGTACTTC; CDR3aa: CASSTGQAEGETQYF
j_gene: TRBJ2-1; d_gene: TRBD2; v_gene: TRBV7-9; abundance: NA; CDR3nt: TGTGCCAGCAGCTTAGTAGCGGGAGGGAACAATGAGCAGTTCTTC; CDR3aa: CASSLVAGGNNEQFF
j_gene: TRBJ1-1; d_gene: TRBD1; v_gene: TRBV28; abundance: NA; CDR3nt: TGTGCCAGCAGTTTATCTTTCCAGGGGGCGAGAGCAGAAGCTTTCTTT; CDR3aa: CASSLSFQGARAEAFF
j_gene: TRBJ2-1; d_gene: NA; v_gene: TRBV2; abundance: once; CDR3nt: TGTGCCAGCAGGCCCTCAAGGAGGGATGAGCAGTTCTTC; CDR3aa: CASRPSRRDEQFF
j_gene: TRBJ1-1; d_gene: NA; v_gene: TRBV19; abundance: NA; CDR3nt: TGTGCCAGTAGTATTAGGGGCCAGAACACTGAAGCTTTCTTT; CDR3aa: CASSIRGQNTEAFF
j_gene: TRBJ1-4; d_gene: TRBD1; v_gene: TRBV6-5; abundance: NA; CDR3nt: TGTGCCAGCAAGAGGCCAGGGGGCATAGAAAAACTGTTTTTT; CDR3aa: CASKRPGGIEKLFF
j_gene: TRBJ1-2; d_gene: NA; v_gene: TRBV5-1; abundance: NA; CDR3nt: TGCGCCAGCAGCTTGGTCTCCCGACTTAACTATGGCTACACCTTC; CDR3aa: CASSLVSRLNYGYTF
j_gene: TRBJ2-3; d_gene: NA; v_gene: TRBV5-1; abundance: NA; CDR3nt: TGCGCCAGCAGGTTGGAGCGAGTCAACACAGATACGCAGTATTTT; CDR3aa: CASRLERVNTDTQYF
j_gene: TRBJ1-2; d_gene: NA; v_gene: TRBV7-2; abundance: NA; CDR3nt: TGTGCCAGCAGCTTAGGGGTAGGGGCCGCGTATGGCTACACCTTC; CDR3aa: CASSLGVGAAYGYTF
j_gene: TRBJ2-1; d_gene: TRBD2; v_gene: TRBV6-5; abundance: NA; CDR3nt: TGTGCCAGCAGTCCGCTAGCGGGAGGGAATGAGCAGTTCTTC; CDR3aa: CASSPLAGGNEQFF